This T cell receptor beta chain was identified in a study of cytomegalovirus exposure and HLA in healthy donors. Study details: The use of the same platform for the 120 validation repertoires and the roughly 630 first-cohort repertoires was reported by a later analysis. Study-wide points: There were a few CMV-associated chains whose specificity for CMV antigens was confirmed in vitro. According to reports, the classifier identified cytomegalovirus status with high specificity and sensitivity.

The V and J ends lost 0 bases and 0 bases respectively, with 9 bases between them. The germline V gene encodes CDR1 LGHNA and CDR2 YNFKEQ. The length of the CDR3 is 16 residues. This clone was recorded once. The target antigen is unknown. The assay was immunoSEQ multiplex PCR, and TCRdb's table has in-frame clones only and misses some. The sample lists roughly 56,000 clones, roughly 89% occurring once. The donors belonged to the 120-subject validation cohort, separate from the 666-subject first cohort. Material for sequencing was PBMCs. J is TRBJ2-1 and V is TRBV4-2; D may be TRBD2 (5 bases). The source of this sequence is a young woman in good health and CMV-seronegative. In DNA form, the CDR3 reads TGTGCCAGCAGCCAAGATACGGGGAGCTCCTACAATGAGCAGTTCTTC. It codes for CASSQDTGSSYNEQFF.